The 27 T cell receptor beta chains given below trace back to one sample, sequenced in a study of blood T cells in healthy people across ages. A sample-barcoded 5' primer and a J-beta primer mix were used in a second PCR of roughly 7 to 11 cycles. Each CDR3 protein gets one entry after TCRdb re-called the 5' RACE reads with MiXCR. The sample records about 800,000 distinct CDR3 sequences, roughly 25% being singletons. These data were also reused for a study on T cells of mothers and their children.

Material: blood. The receptors originated from a boy aged 5 to 17 in good health.

This clonotype has just a few counts. This rearrangement joins TRBV6-5 to TRBJ1-1; TRBD1 might be the D (6 bases). With 1 base removed from V and 1 base from J, the gap between germline ends came to 13 bases. CDR1 is MNHEY and CDR2 is SVGAGI in the germline V gene. CDR3 length: 16 amino acids. CDR3 loop: CASSYFFSRGNTEAFF. CDR3 DNA sequence: TGTGCCAGCAGTTACTTCTTCTCCAGGGGGAACACTGAAGCTTTCTTT.

The chain is built from TRBV10-3 and TRBJ1-1; no reliable D call. The CDR3 extends over 15 amino acids. Germline V CDR1 and CDR2: ENHRY, SYGVKD. Between the trimmed V and J ends, which lost 0 bases and 2 bases, there was a span of 10 bases. CDR3 coding DNA: TGTGCCATCAGTGAGTCGGAGGTGCTAAACACTGAAGCTTTCTTT. The encoded protein is CAISESEVLNTEAFF.

In its sample, this clonotype was seen a few times. The CDR3 nucleotides are TGTGCCAGCAGGATGGACAGGGACATCACCTACGAGCAGTACTTC. Translated: CASRMDRDITYEQYF. This chain joins TRBV6-2 or TRBV6-3 and TRBJ2-7; 8 bases agree with TRBD1. The germline V gene encodes CDR1 MNHEY and CDR2 SVGEGT. The CDR3 has 15 amino acids. V gave up 6 bases and J gave up 2 bases; unmatched junction bases: 9.

The chain is built from TRBV20-1 and TRBJ2-4; 7 bases are shared with TRBD2. V shed 1 base, J shed 7 bases, and the junction held 7 bases outside the gene matches. Germline CDR1 is DFQATT and CDR2 is SNEGSKA (reference sequence). The length of the CDR3 is 14 residues. CDR3 coding DNA: TGCAGTGCTAGAGCCCCCAGCGGGGTGAACATTCAGTACTTC. Amino acid sequence: CSARAPSGVNIQYF.

The V call is TRBV7-9, the J call TRBJ2-5; 7 bases align to TRBD1. V trimming: 5 bases; J trimming: 5 bases; junction bases outside the gene matches: 8. Germline assignment: CDR1 SEHNR and CDR2 FQNEAQ (reference sequence). CDR3 length equals 14 residues. The CDR3 loop is CASSARQGYETQYF. In nucleotides, the CDR3 is TGTGCCAGCAGCGCCAGACAGGGTTACGAGACCCAGTACTTC.

This clonotype was recorded a few times. This rearrangement joins TRBV7-9 to TRBJ2-3; 7 nucleotides align to TRBD1. Trimming removed 2 bases from V and 3 bases from J; junction bases left unmatched: 8. The CDR3 contains 16 residues. From germline, CDR1 is SEHNR and CDR2 FQNEAQ (reference sequence). The CDR3 region is CASSLLGQGETDTQYF. CDR3 in DNA: TGTGCCAGCAGCTTATTGGGGCAGGGGGAGACAGATACGCAGTATTTT.

The rearrangement joins TRBV7-2 to TRBJ2-7; D gene uncertain. There are 18 residues in the CDR3. The germline V gene encodes CDR1 SGHTA and CDR2 FQGNSA. V dropped 1 base and J dropped 0 bases, with 19 bases sitting between them. The CDR3 loop reads CASSLGAVVGFYSYEQYF. The DNA for the CDR3 is TGTGCCAGCAGCTTAGGGGCAGTGGTGGGATTCTACTCCTACGAGCAGTACTTC.

This clonotype was seen only a few times. The V call is TRBV5-6, the J call TRBJ1-4; D not certain. Trimming cost V 4 bases and J 11 bases, with 12 bases left between them. The CDR3 totals 12 residues. Germline V gene sequence: CDR1 SGHDT, CDR2 YYEEEE. CDR3: CASSILVGKLFF. The CDR3 coding sequence is TGTGCCAGCAGCATCCTGGTGGGGAAACTGTTTTTT.

The V call is TRBV4-3, the J call TRBJ2-2; D is ambiguous. CDR1 LGHNA and CDR2 YSLEER come from the germline V gene. The V end lost 2 bases, the J end lost 5 bases, and 12 bases lay between the germline ends. CDR3 length equals 15 residues. The CDR3 DNA follows: TGCGCCAGCAGCCAATTGCTAGTGGGAACCGGGGAGCTGTTTTTT. Protein sequence: CASSQLLVGTGELFF.

On this clonotype: Without the conserved terminal phenylalanine or tryptophan, this CDR3 likely stems from a read error. The chain recombines TRBV12-5 with TRBJ1-1, with 7 bases matching TRBD1. The CDR3 totals 16 residues. The V segment lost 4 bases and the J segment 5 bases; nucleotides outside the gene matches: 13. Germline lookup yields CDR1 LGHNT and CDR2 FRNRAP. The CDR3 reads CASGSSQGGPSTEAFL. As DNA, the CDR3 is TGTGCTAGTGGTTCGTCCCAGGGGGGACCCAGTACTGAAGCTTTCCTT.

The chain is built from TRBV20-1 and TRBJ2-5, with D hard to call. The assigned J gene may be wrong: the sequence end matches TRBJ2-7 better. Germline V lookup: CDR1 DFQATT, CDR2 SNEGSKA (reference sequence). The length of the CDR3 is 13 residues. The CDR3 here is CSARMVGNYEQYF. In DNA, the CDR3 is TGCAGTGCTCGGATGGTAGGAAACTACGAGCAGTACTTC.

CDR3 loop: CASSLTGGIYEQFF. CDR3 sequence (DNA): TGTGCCAGCAGTTTGACAGGGGGCATCTATGAGCAGTTCTTC. The chain joins TRBV12-3 or TRBV12-4 to TRBJ2-1; 10 nucleotides align to TRBD1. V trimming: 3 bases; J trimming: 8 bases; junction bases outside the gene matches: 4. There are 14 residues in the CDR3.

The V call is TRBV4-1, the J call TRBJ2-7; TRBD1 might be the D (5 bases). Germline V CDR1 and CDR2: MGHRA, YSYEKL. V lost 2 bases and J 0 bases, leaving 14 bases between the germline ends. This CDR3 has 16 residues. The CDR3 here is CASSQSPTGRSYEQYF. In DNA, the CDR3 is TGCGCCAGCAGCCAAAGCCCTACAGGCCGCTCCTACGAGCAGTACTTC.

This clonotype was observed a handful of times. This rearrangement joins TRBV6-5 to TRBJ1-6; possible D gene TRBD1, 5 bases. V was clipped by 4 bases and J by 13 bases, with 26 bases between them. The CDR3 runs to 17 residues. The germline CDR1 and CDR2 sequences are MNHEY and SVGAGI. CDR3 region: CASSWGTIGGYAQPLHF. In DNA, the CDR3 is TGTGCCAGCAGTTGGGGGACGATCGGGGGATACGCGCAGCCCCTCCACTTT.

There are a few counts of this clonotype. The V gene is TRBV29-1, the J gene TRBJ1-4; D may be TRBD1 (5 bases). The CDR3 consists of 12 residues. Deletions cut 8 bases from V and 7 bases from J, with 14 bases between. The germline V gene has CDR1 SQVTM and CDR2 ANQGSEA. The CDR3 sequence: CSIRDYSEKLFF. In nucleotides, the CDR3 is TGCAGCATCCGGGACTATAGTGAAAAACTGTTTTTT.

This clonotype was counted only a few times. The rearrangement uses TRBV4-2 and TRBJ2-3, with TRBD2 matching over 7 bases. CDR1 is LGHNA and CDR2 is YNFKEQ in the germline V gene. V was clipped by 3 bases and J by 1 base; unmatched bases: 4. CDR3 length: 15 amino acids. The CDR3 is CASSQGREGTDTQYF. CDR3 nucleotide sequence: TGTGCCAGCAGCCAGGGACGGGAGGGCACAGATACGCAGTATTTT.

Many counts were recorded for this clonotype. The chain has TRBV18 and TRBJ1-1, with a possible D match to TRBD1 (5 bases). Per germline, CDR1 KGHSH and CDR2 LQKENI. This CDR3 is built from 14 residues. The ends were cut back, 3 bases at V and 1 base at J, with 9 bases in the middle. DNA for the CDR3: TGTGCCAGCTCACCCGGGACGGAGAACACTGAAGCTTTCTTT. The encoded protein is CASSPGTENTEAFF.

The chain carries TRBV29-1 and TRBJ2-5, with 10 positions matching TRBD2. This CDR3 has 13 amino acids. With 6 bases clipped from V and 5 bases from J, the junction kept 6 bases outside the gene matches. Germline V lookup: CDR1 SQVTM, CDR2 ANQGSEA. Here the CDR3 reads CSVRSGRFETQYF. CDR3 DNA: TGCAGCGTCCGTAGCGGGAGGTTCGAGACCCAGTACTTC.

J is TRBJ2-5 and V is TRBV6-2 or TRBV6-3; 7 bases align to TRBD2. The end of the DNA aligns better with TRBJ2-7, so the J call may be wrong. The CDR3 runs 17 residues. Germline values: CDR1 MNHEY, CDR2 SVGEGT. As DNA, the CDR3 is TGTGCCAGCAGTTACTCCCTTGGGGAGCGGGATTACTACGAGCAGTACTTC. Residues: CASSYSLGERDYYEQYF.

This clonotype was picked up a small number of times. The genes are TRBV28 and TRBJ2-1, with 7 bases matching TRBD2. The CDR3 covers 15 residues. Germline CDR1 reads MDHEN; CDR2 reads SYDVKM. The V gene end was trimmed by 8 bases and the J gene end by 1 base; junction bases not matched to a gene: 8. The CDR3: CASLRGDGSYNEQFF. The CDR3 coding sequence is TGTGCCAGCCTCCGGGGGGATGGGTCCTACAATGAGCAGTTCTTC. The entire variable domain, with the rest obtained from reference TRBV28 and TRBJ2-1, is as follows: DVKVTQSSRYLVKRTGEKVFLECVQDMDHENMFWYRQDPGLGLRLIYFSYDVKMKEKGDIPEGYSVSREKKERFSLILESASTNQTSMYLCASLRGDGSYNEQFFGPGTRLTVL.

This clonotype was picked up many times. CDR3 residues: CAWSVLGGTADTQYF. The CDR3 coding sequence is TGTGCCTGGAGTGTACTAGGAGGGACAGCAGATACGCAGTATTTT. The rearrangement links TRBV30 to TRBJ2-3; maybe TRBD1 (7 bases). Germline V gene data show CDR1 as GTSNPN and CDR2 as SVGIG (reference sequence). V shed 0 bases and J shed 4 bases, with 14 bases lying between them. CDR3 size: 15 residues.

The gene calls are TRBV6-2 or TRBV6-3 and TRBJ1-1; 8 bases line up with TRBD1. The germline CDR1 and CDR2 sequences are MNHEY and SVGEGT. The CDR3 runs 16 residues. Losses at the gene ends were 5 bases for V and 6 bases for J; bases not matched to a gene: 14. Written as DNA, the CDR3 is TGTGCCAGCAGTCACCCGACAGGGGCGCCGGGGGCTGAAGCTTTCTTT. Protein sequence: CASSHPTGAPGAEAFF.

V and J are TRBV20-1 and TRBJ2-1; TRBD2 matches 10 bases. The CDR3 runs 15 residues. Germline trimming cut 5 bases from V and 5 bases from J; bases unmatched to any gene: 9. Germline V CDR1 and CDR2: DFQATT, SNEGSKA (reference sequence). The CDR3: CSADPRLAGHNEQFF. The CDR3 bases are TGCAGTGCTGACCCACGACTAGCGGGTCACAATGAGCAGTTCTTC.

CDR3 residues: CASSFSRLADPTMKEQFF. The CDR3 coding sequence is TGTGCCAGCAGTTTTAGCCGGCTAGCGGACCCTACAATGAAGGAGCAGTTCTTC. The rearrangement joins TRBV28 to TRBJ2-5; 7 bases match TRBD2. TRBJ2-1 matches the DNA end more closely, so the J call is doubtful. The CDR3 extends over 18 amino acids. Per the germline V gene, CDR1 is MDHEN and CDR2 is SYDVKM.

The genes are TRBV4-3 and TRBJ2-5; D unclear. V shed 0 bases and J shed 4 bases, with 9 bases lying between them. Germline CDR1 reads LGHNA; CDR2 reads YSLEER. The CDR3 totals 14 residues. CDR3 loop: CASSQDYGIETQYF. The CDR3 DNA is TGCGCCAGCAGCCAAGATTATGGTATAGAGACCCAGTACTTC.

This clonotype has just a few counts. This chain uses TRBV20-1 with TRBJ2-7; 9 bases agree with TRBD2. Germline assignment: CDR1 DFQATT and CDR2 SNEGSKA (reference sequence). The CDR3 has 15 amino acids. The J segment lost 5 bases and the V segment lost 0 bases, leaving 8 bases of the junction unmatched. The CDR3 DNA sequence: TGCAGTGCTAGAGATCGGGCGGGAGGGCCACACGAGCAGTACTTC. This translates into CSARDRAGGPHEQYF.

V and J are TRBV20-1 and TRBJ2-1, with 8 bases identical to TRBD2. CDR3 length: 12 residues. Losses at the gene ends were 7 bases for V and 7 bases for J; bases not matched to a gene: 6. Germline lookup yields CDR1 DFQATT and CDR2 SNEGSKA (reference sequence). CDR3 residues: CSELADENEQFF. In DNA, the CDR3 is TGCAGTGAACTAGCGGACGAAAATGAGCAGTTCTTC.